This TCR beta chain was captured by sequencing in a study of cytomegalovirus exposure and HLA in healthy donors. CDR1 and CDR2 (germline): SGHDN, FVKESK. V was clipped by 4 bases and J by 8 bases, with 5 bases between them. The CDR3 is made up of 11 amino acids. Researchers ran the PCR with 60 Vbeta and 13 Jbeta primers. Assay: immunoSEQ multiplex PCR; the TCRdb copy retains only in-frame clones and omits some. The listing records 40,000 to 45,000 clones. General study findings and limits: One variant, a missense change in DCLRE1C, was linked in a later analysis to TCR beta V- and J-gene trimming. Some highly shared sequence variants likely arose as a pipeline artifact. Roughly even sequencing depth across donors was the assumption behind the presence/absence analyses.

A note on this clone: The antigen is unknown.

The V call is TRBV14, the J call TRBJ2-2; D is unclear. The source material was PBMCs. This TCR was recovered from a woman younger than 45 in good health and CMV-seronegative. The DNA of the CDR3 is TGTGCCAGCAGCCTGTCGGGGGAGCTGTTTTTT. It codes for CASSLSGELFF.